The clone carrying this TCR beta chain was seen only a few times. Its antigen remains unidentified. This sample is part of a study of cytomegalovirus exposure and HLA in healthy donors. Study-level information: Of several hundred genotyped donors, roughly 81% clustered with self-reported Caucasian donors. General study points: Association of a missense DCLRE1C variant with TCR beta V- and J-gene trimming was reported in a later analysis. Roughly uniform depth of sequencing across donors was assumed in presence/absence analyses.

PCR primers comprised 60 Vbeta and 13 Jbeta primers. TCRdb's table, derived via immunoSEQ multiplex PCR, lists solely in-frame clones and lacks some. The sample includes about 200,000 clones, 82% of them seen just once. With 1 base removed from V and 0 bases from J, the gap between germline ends came to 10 bases. Germline CDR1 is MNHNS and CDR2 is SASEGT. The CDR3 spans 15 residues. Donors consisted of healthy bone marrow donors. The sequence was obtained from a woman aged 40 to 55 in good health and CMV-seronegative. Sequencing was carried out using PBMCs. The rearrangement joins TRBV6-1 to TRBJ2-7; D is perhaps TRBD2 (5 bases). CDR3 protein: CASSEGIAFSYEQYF. The DNA of the CDR3 is TGTGCCAGCAGTGAAGGAATAGCGTTCTCCTACGAGCAGTACTTC.